The 3 T cell receptor beta chains listed next were all sequenced from one sample in a study of identical twins (dated by TCRdb to 2016 to 2017). Library generation was performed with 5' RACE. Sequencing was carried out with an Illumina HiSeq 2000. TCRdb itself trimmed the public reads at Q25 with fastp, ran MiXCR and retained productive beta chains. For every CDR3 protein sequence, its rows merge into one entry that carries the most common genes and DNA. This sample holds hundreds of thousands of distinct CDR3 sequences; about 20% were observed only once. The ten largest make up around 14% of the sample. The same sample was also used in a study of T cells expressing NK-cell markers.

Sample: PBMCs. The receptors originated from a woman aged 18-29 years in good health.

This clonotype was counted between two and nine times. The chain uses TRBV6-1 and TRBJ2-3, with D maybe TRBD2 (6 bases). V gave up 0 bases and J gave up 5 bases, with 12 bases separating them. This CDR3 is 15 amino acids long. CDR1 and CDR2 from the germline V gene are MNHNS and SASEGT. CDR3 nucleotides: TGTGCCAGCAGTGAAGCGTCGGGACTGGGAGATACGCAGTATTTT. The encoded protein is CASSEASGLGDTQYF.

The CDR3 DNA is TGCAGTGCTAGATTCGGTCTAAGGGGTAGCAATCAGCCCCAGCATTTT. It translates to CSARFGLRGSNQPQHF. The V and J genes are TRBV20-1 and TRBJ1-5, with D possibly matching TRBD1 (5 bases). The CDR3 spans 16 residues. Per the germline V gene, CDR1 is DFQATT and CDR2 is SNEGSKA (reference sequence). Trimming left V 2 bases short and J 0 bases short, with 14 bases between.

This clonotype has just a few counts. V and J are TRBV12-3 or TRBV12-4 and TRBJ2-2; TRBD2 agrees at 7 bases. J gave up 0 bases and V 7 bases, and 11 bases lay outside the gene matches. CDR3 length equals 17 residues. CDR3 DNA sequence: TGTGCCAGCAAGACGACCGGGGGGACCTCGAACACCGGGGAGCTGTTTTTT. It specifies CASKTTGGTSNTGELFF.